One and the same sample provided the 10 T cell receptor beta chains below, sequenced in a study of blood T cell repertoires in COVID-19. Only in-frame clones appear in the TCRdb table, and some are missing; sequencing was by immunoSEQ multiplex PCR. The sample has about 75,000 clones; 75% to 95% are singletons. Sequenced material: peripheral blood. The receptors come from a human donor in a cohort sampled during active COVID-19.

The chain links TRBV6-2 or TRBV6-3 to TRBJ2-4; 7 nucleotides match TRBD2. Unmatched junction bases numbered 10, after V lost 6 bases and J lost 5 bases. Germline V gene sequence: CDR1 MNHEY, CDR2 SVGEGT. The CDR3 runs 15 residues. CDR3 sequence: CASSRQWGGENIQYF. The CDR3 DNA is TGTGCCAGCAGCCGTCAATGGGGGGGAGAAAACATTCAGTACTTC.

V gene TRBV27 combines with J gene TRBJ1-5; 8 nucleotides agree with TRBD1. The CDR3 has 15 amino acids. The germline V gene has CDR1 MNHEY and CDR2 SMNVEV (reference sequence). With V trimmed by 5 bases and J by 0 bases, 3 bases remained unmatched. In nucleotides, the CDR3 is TGTGCCAGCAGTAGGGACAGGATTAGCAATCAGCCCCAGCATTTT. Translated, it gives CASSRDRISNQPQHF.

The rearrangement uses TRBV5-1 and TRBJ2-5; the D gene is possibly TRBD2 (5 bases). There are 14 residues in the CDR3. Trimming pared 0 bases from V and 6 bases from J, leaving 12 bases between. CDR1 and CDR2 from the germline V gene are SGHRS and YFSETQ. In DNA form, the CDR3 reads TGCGCCAGCAGCTTGGTTGGCGGGCTTCAGACCCAGTACTTC. Its protein product is CASSLVGGLQTQYF.

The chain joins TRBV10-3 to TRBJ2-2; 10 bases fit TRBD1. Germline values: CDR1 ENHRY, CDR2 SYGVKD. The V and J ends lost 10 bases and 4 bases, in that order; junction bases with no gene match: 6. The CDR3 loop spans 14 amino acids. CDR3 DNA sequence: TGTGCCACCGACGGGACAGGGGTCACCGGGGAGCTGTTTTTT. Its translation is CATDGTGVTGELFF.

This clone was seen a single time. The chain carries TRBV19 and TRBJ1-5; possibly TRBD1 for D (5 bases). Germline V gene lookup returns CDR1 LNHDA and CDR2 SQIVND (reference sequence). The V and J ends lost 3 bases and 5 bases respectively, with 14 bases between them. The CDR3 loop spans 15 amino acids. This CDR3 is CASSMGGGWDQPQHF. The CDR3 region has the DNA TGTGCCAGTAGTATGGGCGGGGGTTGGGATCAGCCCCAGCATTTT.

This clone appeared a few times. The rearrangement joins TRBV6-5 to TRBJ1-2, with no clear D. Germline assignment: CDR1 MNHEY and CDR2 SVGAGI. The CDR3 loop spans 14 amino acids. Trimming pared 2 bases from V and 4 bases from J, leaving 11 bases between. DNA of the CDR3: TGTGCCAGCAGTTACGATGGGCCGCCCTATGGCTACACCTTC. Translated: CASSYDGPPYGYTF.

V is TRBV27 and J is TRBJ1-2; 10 positions agree with TRBD1. CDR3 length: 14 amino acids. Germline V gene lookup returns CDR1 MNHEY and CDR2 SMNVEV (reference sequence). J gave up 6 bases and V 6 bases, and 7 bases lay outside the gene matches. The CDR3 reads CASSLTGGSHGYTF. The CDR3, as DNA: TGTGCCAGCAGCCTGACAGGGGGCTCCCATGGCTACACCTTC.

The chain employs TRBV9 and TRBJ2-5; 14 bases are shared with TRBD2. The CDR3 is 16 residues long. V lost 4 bases and J lost 5; bases outside the gene matches: 7. Germline V gene sequence: CDR1 SGDLS, CDR2 YYNGEE. The CDR3 sequence is CASSPQTSGGAETQYF. DNA for the CDR3: TGTGCCAGCAGCCCGCAGACTAGCGGGGGGGCTGAGACCCAGTACTTC.

This clone was found a few times. V is TRBV29-1 and J is TRBJ1-5; D is unresolved. Germline-derived CDR1 and CDR2 are SQVTM and ANQGSEA. The CDR3 runs 13 residues. The V gene lost 7 bases and the J gene lost 3 bases, with 13 bases spanning the gap. This chain's CDR3 is CSASLGVNQPQHF. In nucleotides, the CDR3 is TGCAGCGCCTCGCTGGGCGTCAATCAGCCCCAGCATTTT.

This sequence joins TRBV7-8 and TRBJ2-3; unclear D gene. Germline V lookup: CDR1 SGHVS, CDR2 FQNEAQ. The CDR3 runs 16 residues. Between the trimmed V and J ends, which lost 0 bases and 5 bases, there was a span of 15 bases. The DNA for the CDR3 is TGTGCCAGCAGCTTAGCGCTGCCTCGGTCCGGAGATACGCAGTATTTT. As protein: CASSLALPRSGDTQYF. Filled out from reference TRBV7-8 and TRBJ2-3, the complete variable domain reads GAGVSQSPRYKVAKRGQDVALRCDPISGHVSLFWYQQALGQGPEFLTYFQNEAQLDKSGLPSDRFFAERPEGSVSTLKIQRTQQEDSAVYLCASSLALPRSGDTQYFGPGTRLTVL.